Each of the 3 T cell receptor beta chains below was sequenced from the same sample in a study of T cell repertoires in cytomegalovirus infection. The antigens for these receptors are not known. Via MiXCR, TCRdb re-called the reads, giving one row per CDR3 protein. The data contain approximately 990,000 distinct CDR3 sequences, roughly 31% of them singletons. Specimen: cultured CD8+ T cells from PBMCs, collected from culture after CMV antigen stimulation. These receptors originate from a human donor in good health (CMV status not recorded). Some clones in this sample may be carry-over from other donors' samples.

V gene TRBV11-2 combines with J gene TRBJ2-5; possible D gene TRBD1, 6 bases. Germline CDR1 SGHAT, CDR2 FQNNGV. Trimming removed 2 bases from V and 4 bases from J, with 14 bases in between. The CDR3 is 15 amino acids. The CDR3 bases are TGTGCCAGCAGCTTAAATCCGGGACACGGAGAGACCCAGTACTTC. This encodes CASSLNPGHGETQYF.

The gene calls are TRBV4-3 and TRBJ2-1; TRBD2 is a possible D gene (5 bases). The CDR3 consists of 16 residues. The V end was cut by 0 bases, the J end by 3 bases, with 12 bases between. Per the germline V gene, CDR1 is LGHNA and CDR2 is YSLEER. The CDR3 nucleotides read TGCGCCAGCAGCCAAGAGGACTCCGTACTCTACAATGAGCAGTTCTTC. It encodes CASSQEDSVLYNEQFF.

About this clonotype itself: A read error may produce the germline difference seen at one junction end. This chain uses TRBV12-3 or TRBV12-4 with TRBJ1-6; D not certain. CDR3 length: 12 amino acids. CDR3 DNA: TGTGCCAGCAGACTCTATAATTCACCCCTCCGCTTT. It specifies CASRLYNSPLRF.